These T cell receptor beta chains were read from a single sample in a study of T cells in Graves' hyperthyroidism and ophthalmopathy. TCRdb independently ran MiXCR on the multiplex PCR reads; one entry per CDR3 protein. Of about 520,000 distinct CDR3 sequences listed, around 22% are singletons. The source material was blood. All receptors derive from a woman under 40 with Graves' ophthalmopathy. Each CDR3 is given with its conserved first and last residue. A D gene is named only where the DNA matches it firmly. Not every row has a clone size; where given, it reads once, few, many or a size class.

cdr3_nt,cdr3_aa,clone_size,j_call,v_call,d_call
TGTGCCAGCTCGCAGACGGGAGCGGGGGCTCTCGGAGGGACCCAGTACTTC,CASSQTGAGALGGTQYF,NA,TRBJ2-5,TRBV2,TRBD2
TGTGCCAGCACCCAGTCCGGGGCGGCCTACGAGCAGTACTTC,CASTQSGAAYEQYF,NA,TRBJ2-7,TRBV12-3/TRBV12-4,NA
TGTGCCAGCAGTGTCTCAGGGGTCGGTTACACTGAAGCTTTCTTT,CASSVSGVGYTEAFF,NA,TRBJ1-1,TRBV12-3/TRBV12-4,NA
TGTGCCAGCAGCCCAGACCCAGACCGGGAGCTGTTTTTT,CASSPDPDRELFF,many,TRBJ2-2,TRBV7-2,NA
TGCAGTGCTGACTGGGACAGGGCGGAAGGCTACACCTTC,CSADWDRAEGYTF,many,TRBJ1-2,TRBV20-1,TRBD1
TGTGCCAGCAGCCATAGCGGGGAGACCGGGGAGCTGTTTTTT,CASSHSGETGELFF,many,TRBJ2-2,TRBV7-9,TRBD2
TGTGCCAGCAGTTCCCCGACCGCCCCCTCGGGGGGGAGGGAAGAGACCCAGTACTTC,CASSSPTAPSGGREETQYF,many,TRBJ2-5,TRBV12-3/TRBV12-4,TRBD2
TGTGCCAGCAGCTTAGGGGACATTAGCTATGGCTACACCTTC,CASSLGDISYGYTF,NA,TRBJ1-2,TRBV7-9,NA
TGTGCCAGCAGCTTCACTGACAGCAAGAGTCTTGGGCCCCAGCATTTT,CASSFTDSKSLGPQHF,many,TRBJ1-5,TRBV7-3,NA
TGTGCCAGCAGACTGGACGGTCGGGCCAATCAGCCCCAGCATTTT,CASRLDGRANQPQHF,many,TRBJ1-5,TRBV6-1,NA
TGCAGTGCTAGAGACCCCCTAGCGCCAAGAGTAAACATTCAGTACTTC,CSARDPLAPRVNIQYF,many,TRBJ2-4,TRBV20-1,NA
TGTGCCAGTTGGCGGGGAAGCAATCAGCCCCAGCATTTT,CASWRGSNQPQHF,many,TRBJ1-5,TRBV19,NA
TGTGCCAGCAGCCCCGAGACAGGCTACTATGGCTACACCTTC,CASSPETGYYGYTF,few,TRBJ1-2,TRBV9,NA
TGCAGCGTGGTCCGGGACAGCACTTACGAGCAGTACTTC,CSVVRDSTYEQYF,NA,TRBJ2-7,TRBV29-1,TRBD1
TGCAGTGTCCAGGCAGCCACAGGGGCGGACGAGCAGTACTTC,CSVQAATGADEQYF,NA,TRBJ2-7,TRBV20-1,TRBD1
TGTGCCAGCAGTTCCGGGGGGGGCTATAATTCACCCCTCCACTTT,CASSSGGGYNSPLHF,many,TRBJ1-6,TRBV12-3/TRBV12-4,NA
TGTGCCAGTAGTATCGGACAGGGGGCGGCTTATGGCTACACCTTC,CASSIGQGAAYGYTF,many,TRBJ1-2,TRBV19,TRBD1
TGTGCCAGCAATTTAGGGGACAGGGGGGGACTAGCGGGGTTAGCCAAAAACATTCAGTACTTC,CASNLGDRGGLAGLAKNIQYF,few,TRBJ2-4,TRBV12-3/TRBV12-4,TRBD2
TGCGCCAGCAGCTTGGTTCCTCCGCAAGAGACCCAGTACTTC,CASSLVPPQETQYF,NA,TRBJ2-5,TRBV5-1,NA
TGTGCCAGCTCACCTTCGGCACAGGGGGCAACCGAGCAGTACTTC,CASSPSAQGATEQYF,NA,TRBJ2-7,TRBV18,TRBD1
TGTGCCATCAGTGGCCTTAGGGTGGGGGACACCGGGGAGCTGTTTTTT,CAISGLRVGDTGELFF,many,TRBJ2-2,TRBV10-3,NA
TGTGCCAGTAGTAACCTCCTTGGGAAACCTATTGATACCGGGGAGCTGTTTTTT,CASSNLLGKPIDTGELFF,many,TRBJ2-2,TRBV19,NA
TGTGCCAGCAAATTTCGGGGGGTTCGGAGTCAGCCCCAGCATTTT,CASKFRGVRSQPQHF,few,TRBJ1-5,TRBV27,NA
TGTGCCAGCAGCGCGGACAGTTACCCCGGGGAGCTGTTTTTT,CASSADSYPGELFF,NA,TRBJ2-2,TRBV7-3,NA
TGCGCCAGCAGCTTGGTGGCCGGAAGCAATCAGCCCCAGCATTTT,CASSLVAGSNQPQHF,many,TRBJ1-5,TRBV5-1,NA
TGTGCCAGCAGCTACGCAACAGGGAATACTGAAGCTTTCTTT,CASSYATGNTEAFF,many,TRBJ1-1,TRBV7-9,NA
TGCAGTGCTAAGCTAGCGGGGGCCACGGGGGGGAACACTGAAGCTTTCTTT,CSAKLAGATGGNTEAFF,NA,TRBJ1-1,TRBV20-1,NA
TGTGCCAGCACTCTTGAAGCGGGGTCGCTCGCGGTGGAGACCCAGTACTTC,CASTLEAGSLAVETQYF,NA,TRBJ2-5,TRBV6-1,TRBD2
TGTGCCACCCCAAACGGTCTAACCTACGAGCAGTACTTC,CATPNGLTYEQYF,NA,TRBJ2-7,TRBV27,NA
TGTGCCTGGAGTCTGGGGATACAAGAGACCCAGTACTTC,CAWSLGIQETQYF,few,TRBJ2-5,TRBV30,NA
TGTGCCAGCAGTACCGCAGGGACCCAGCCCCAGCATTTT,CASSTAGTQPQHF,many,TRBJ1-5,TRBV6-1,NA
TGTGCCACCCACCGGACAGGGAATAGCAATCAGCCCCAGCATTTT,CATHRTGNSNQPQHF,many,TRBJ1-5,TRBV27,TRBD1
TGTGCCAGCAGTCCGAAGGGGAGAGCAGGGGTCTACGAGCAGTACTTC,CASSPKGRAGVYEQYF,many,TRBJ2-7,TRBV25-1,NA
TGCAGCGTGGAGGGACAGAACTCTGGAAACACCATATATTTT,CSVEGQNSGNTIYF,NA,TRBJ1-3,TRBV29-1,TRBD1
TGTGCCAGCAGCTTAGGTGCGGGCGCTCAAGAGACCCAGTACTTC,CASSLGAGAQETQYF,many,TRBJ2-5,TRBV11-3,NA
TGTGCCAGCAGCGGGCTAAGCCTCTACGAGCAGTACTTC,CASSGLSLYEQYF,NA,TRBJ2-7,TRBV28,NA
TGTGCCAGCAGTACTAACTCTGGGGCCAACGTCCTGACTTTC,CASSTNSGANVLTF,many,TRBJ2-6,TRBV6-2/TRBV6-3,NA
TGCGCCAGCAGCTCGACGGTCTCTGGGGTCAACGTCCTGACTTTC,CASSSTVSGVNVLTF,NA,TRBJ2-6,TRBV4-1,NA
TGTGCCAGCACCAAGGGAGGGGTCGTCGAAACCCAGTACTTC,CASTKGGVVETQYF,NA,TRBJ2-5,TRBV6-4,TRBD2
TGTGCCAGCAGCTTAGCGTTAGGGCAGCTACCCGAGCAGTACTTC,CASSLALGQLPEQYF,many,TRBJ2-7,TRBV7-2,NA
TGTGCCACCAGCACCGGCAGGGGGAATGACTATGGCTACACCTTC,CATSTGRGNDYGYTF,many,TRBJ1-2,TRBV15,TRBD1
TGTGCCAGCAGTGAAATCCTCAATGACTTC,CASSEILNDF,NA,TRBJ2-7,TRBV6-1,NA
TGTGCCAGCAGTTCGACAGGTGCTGCGAACACCGGGGAGCTGTTTTTT,CASSSTGAANTGELFF,many,TRBJ2-2,TRBV11-2,NA
TGCAGTGCTAGCCCAACTAGCGGGGTAGAGACCCAGTACTTC,CSASPTSGVETQYF,many,TRBJ2-5,TRBV20-1,TRBD2
TGTGCCAGTAGTATCACTGGCGGATCCTACGAGCAGTACTTC,CASSITGGSYEQYF,many,TRBJ2-7,TRBV19,NA
TGTGCCAGCAGCCCCGGGGGAGGGTTCCTCGAGCAGTACTTC,CASSPGGGFLEQYF,many,TRBJ2-7,TRBV6-5,TRBD2
TGTGCCAGCAGCTCTGGGGCAGACGGGCAGTACTTC,CASSSGADGQYF,many,TRBJ2-7,TRBV7-2,NA
TGTGCCAGCAGCCGTAACTCAGGCGGAAACACCATATATTTT,CASSRNSGGNTIYF,NA,TRBJ1-3,TRBV11-2,NA
TGTGCCAGCACCCAAGACAGGGGAGGCTATGGCTACACCTTC,CASTQDRGGYGYTF,many,TRBJ1-2,TRBV6-5,TRBD1